Detailed here is one TCR beta chain. This record comes from a study of blood T cell repertoires in COVID-19. CDR3 length equals 15 residues. With 6 bases removed from V and 1 base from J, the gap between germline ends came to 14 bases. The germline V gene encodes CDR1 KGHSH and CDR2 LQKENI. The protocol was immunoSEQ multiplex PCR, while the TCRdb copy is restricted to in-frame clones and leaves out a portion. The sample lists under 200,000 clones; roughly 86% were seen once. Specimen: peripheral blood. The chain couples TRBV18 to TRBJ2-3; a weak D match, TRBD2 (7 bases). The clonotype originates from a man aged 50-59 years with active or convalescent COVID-19. The CDR3 coding sequence is TGTGCCAGCTCCCGGGGGGCACTCGGCACAGATACGCAGTATTTT. This sequence encodes CASSRGALGTDTQYF.